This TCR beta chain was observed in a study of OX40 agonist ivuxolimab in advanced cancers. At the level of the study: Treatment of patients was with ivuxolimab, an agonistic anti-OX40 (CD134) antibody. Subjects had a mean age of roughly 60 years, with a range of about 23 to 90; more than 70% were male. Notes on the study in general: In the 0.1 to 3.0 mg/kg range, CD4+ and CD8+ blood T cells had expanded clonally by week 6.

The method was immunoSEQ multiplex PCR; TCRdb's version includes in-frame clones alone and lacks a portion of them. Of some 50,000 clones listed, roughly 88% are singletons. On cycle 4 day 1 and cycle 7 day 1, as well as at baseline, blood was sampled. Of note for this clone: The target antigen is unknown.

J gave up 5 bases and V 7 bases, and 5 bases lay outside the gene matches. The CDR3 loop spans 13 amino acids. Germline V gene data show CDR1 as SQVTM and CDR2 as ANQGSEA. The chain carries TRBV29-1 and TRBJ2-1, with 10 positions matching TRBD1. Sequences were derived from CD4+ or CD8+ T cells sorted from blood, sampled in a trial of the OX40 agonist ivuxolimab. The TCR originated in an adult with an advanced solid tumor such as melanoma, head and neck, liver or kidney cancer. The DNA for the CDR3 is TGCAGCGCTAGGACAGGGGGGAACAATGAGCAGTTCTTC. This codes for CSARTGGNNEQFF.